This TCR beta chain was identified during a study of TIL therapy for anti-PD-1-resistant metastatic lung cancer. Study context: Most patients had lung adenocarcinoma.

The V gene lost 3 bases and the J gene lost 4 bases, with 9 bases spanning the gap. The CDR3 runs 13 residues. Per the germline V gene, CDR1 is SGHTA and CDR2 is FQGNSA. Sequencing used immunoSEQ v3. The table came from immunoSEQ multiplex PCR; TCRdb's copy has only in-frame clones and leaves some out. This sample has 55,000 or so clones, with about 81% found just once. Notes on the study in general: TIL clonotype persistence in blood showed no apparent association with response.

Time point specified: pre-treatment sample, taken before nivolumab and TIL therapy. This clone was found once. The target antigen is unknown. The TCR originated in a person between 25 and 80 years old with non-small cell lung cancer. The chain links TRBV7-2 to TRBJ1-1; D gene unclear. The sample was blood, taken at baseline. CDR3 nucleotides: TGTGCCAGCAGCTTGGCCAGCACCACTGAAGCTTTCTTT. This sequence encodes CASSLASTTEAFF.